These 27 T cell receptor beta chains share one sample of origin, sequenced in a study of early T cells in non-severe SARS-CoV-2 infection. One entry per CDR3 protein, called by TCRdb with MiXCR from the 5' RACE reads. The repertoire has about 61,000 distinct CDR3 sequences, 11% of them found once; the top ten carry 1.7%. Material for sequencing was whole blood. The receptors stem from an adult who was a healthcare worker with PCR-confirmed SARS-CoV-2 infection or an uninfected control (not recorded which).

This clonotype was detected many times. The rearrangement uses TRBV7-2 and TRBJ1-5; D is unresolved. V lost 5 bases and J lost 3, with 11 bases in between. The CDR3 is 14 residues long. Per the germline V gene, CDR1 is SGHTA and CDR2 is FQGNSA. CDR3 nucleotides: TGTGCCAGCAGCCGGGCGAATTTCAATCAGCCCCAGCATTTT. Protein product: CASSRANFNQPQHF.

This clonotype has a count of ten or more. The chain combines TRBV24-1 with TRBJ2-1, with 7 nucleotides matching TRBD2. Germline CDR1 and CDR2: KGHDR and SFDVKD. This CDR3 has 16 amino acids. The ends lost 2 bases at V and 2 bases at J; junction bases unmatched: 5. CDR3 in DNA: TGTGCCACCAGTGATTCGCTAGCGGCGACCTACAATGAGCAGTTCTTC. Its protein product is CATSDSLAATYNEQFF.

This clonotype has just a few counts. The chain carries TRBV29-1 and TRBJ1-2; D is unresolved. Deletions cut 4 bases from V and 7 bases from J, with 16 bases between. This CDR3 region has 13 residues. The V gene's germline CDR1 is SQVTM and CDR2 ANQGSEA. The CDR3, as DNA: TGCAGCGTTGCCGGGGTGCTTACAGCTGGCTACACCTTC. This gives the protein CSVAGVLTAGYTF.

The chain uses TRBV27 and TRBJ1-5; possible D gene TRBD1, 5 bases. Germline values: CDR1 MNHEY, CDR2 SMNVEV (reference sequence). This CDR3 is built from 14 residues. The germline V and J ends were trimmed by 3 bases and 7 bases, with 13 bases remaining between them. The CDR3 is CASSFRGGNQPQHF. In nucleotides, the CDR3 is TGTGCCAGCAGTTTCCGGGGCGGGAACCAGCCCCAGCATTTT.

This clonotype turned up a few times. CDR3 bases: TGTGCCAGCAGCCCCACCGGGTCCCTGGGTGGCCAGTACTTC. It yields the protein CASSPTGSLGGQYF. This rearrangement joins TRBV7-8 to TRBJ2-5; D is undetermined. Germline V lookup: CDR1 SGHVS, CDR2 FQNEAQ. Trimming left V 5 bases short and J 10 bases short, with 20 bases between. The CDR3 runs to 14 residues.

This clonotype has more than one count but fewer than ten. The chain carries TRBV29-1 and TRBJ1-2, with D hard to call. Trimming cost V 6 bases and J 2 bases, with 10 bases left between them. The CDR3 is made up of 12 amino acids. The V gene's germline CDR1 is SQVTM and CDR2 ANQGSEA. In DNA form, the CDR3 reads TGCAGCGTCGGAACACAGAACTATGGCTACACCTTC. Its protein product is CSVGTQNYGYTF.

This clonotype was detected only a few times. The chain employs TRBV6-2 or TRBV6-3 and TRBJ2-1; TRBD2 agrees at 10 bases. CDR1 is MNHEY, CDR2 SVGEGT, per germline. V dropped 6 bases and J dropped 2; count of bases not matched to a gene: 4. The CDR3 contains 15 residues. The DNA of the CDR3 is TGTGCCAGCAGCCTAACTAGCGGGGCCTACAATGAGCAGTTCTTC. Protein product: CASSLTSGAYNEQFF.

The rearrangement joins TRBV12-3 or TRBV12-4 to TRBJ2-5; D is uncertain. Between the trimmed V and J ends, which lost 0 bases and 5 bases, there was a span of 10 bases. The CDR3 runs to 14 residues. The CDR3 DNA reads TGTGCCAGCAGTTTAGCGGGTCTAGGGGAGACCCAGTACTTC. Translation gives CASSLAGLGETQYF.

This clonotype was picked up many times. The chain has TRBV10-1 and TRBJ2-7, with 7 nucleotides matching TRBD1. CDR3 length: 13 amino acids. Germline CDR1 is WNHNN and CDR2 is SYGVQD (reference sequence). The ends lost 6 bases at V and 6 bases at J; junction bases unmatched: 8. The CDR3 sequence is CASRETGSGEQYF. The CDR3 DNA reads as TGCGCCAGCAGAGAGACAGGGTCCGGCGAGCAGTACTTC.

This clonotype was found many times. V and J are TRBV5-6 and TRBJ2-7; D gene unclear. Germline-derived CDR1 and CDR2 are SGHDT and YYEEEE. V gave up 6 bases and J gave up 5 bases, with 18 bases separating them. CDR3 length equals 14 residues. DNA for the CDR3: TGTGCCAGCAACCACCCAATGGGGATTAACGAGCAGTACTTC. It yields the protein CASNHPMGINEQYF.

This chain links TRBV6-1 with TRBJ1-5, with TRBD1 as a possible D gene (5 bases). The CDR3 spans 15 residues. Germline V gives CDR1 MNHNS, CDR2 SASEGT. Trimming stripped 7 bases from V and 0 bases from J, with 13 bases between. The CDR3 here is CASTNGGSSNQPQHF. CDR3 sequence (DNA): TGTGCCAGCACCAATGGGGGGTCTAGCAATCAGCCCCAGCATTTT.

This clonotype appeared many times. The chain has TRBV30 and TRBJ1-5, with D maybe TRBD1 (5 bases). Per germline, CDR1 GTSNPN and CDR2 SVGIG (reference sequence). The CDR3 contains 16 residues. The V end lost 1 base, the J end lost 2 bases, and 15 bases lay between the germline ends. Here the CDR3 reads CAWSGHLRGGNQPQHF. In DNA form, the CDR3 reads TGTGCCTGGAGTGGTCATCTCCGGGGGGGCAATCAGCCCCAGCATTTT.

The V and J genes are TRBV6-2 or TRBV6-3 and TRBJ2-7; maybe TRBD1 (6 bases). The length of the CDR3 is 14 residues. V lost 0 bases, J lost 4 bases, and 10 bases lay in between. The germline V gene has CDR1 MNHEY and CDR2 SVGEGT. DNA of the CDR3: TGTGCCAGCAGTTACTCGGGGACAATTTACGAGCAGTACTTC. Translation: CASSYSGTIYEQYF.

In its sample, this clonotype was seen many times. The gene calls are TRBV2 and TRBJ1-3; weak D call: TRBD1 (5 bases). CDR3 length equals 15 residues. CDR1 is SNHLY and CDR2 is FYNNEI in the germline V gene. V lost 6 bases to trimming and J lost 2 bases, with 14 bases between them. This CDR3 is CASSPVGETGNTIYF. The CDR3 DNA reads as TGTGCCAGCAGCCCCGTGGGGGAAACTGGAAACACCATATATTTT.

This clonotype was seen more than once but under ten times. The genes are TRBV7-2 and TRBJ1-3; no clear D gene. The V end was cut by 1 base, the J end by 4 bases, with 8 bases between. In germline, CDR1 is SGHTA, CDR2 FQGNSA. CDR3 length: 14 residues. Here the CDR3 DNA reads TGTGCCAGCAGCTTAGGTGATACCGGAAACACCATATATTTT. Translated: CASSLGDTGNTIYF.

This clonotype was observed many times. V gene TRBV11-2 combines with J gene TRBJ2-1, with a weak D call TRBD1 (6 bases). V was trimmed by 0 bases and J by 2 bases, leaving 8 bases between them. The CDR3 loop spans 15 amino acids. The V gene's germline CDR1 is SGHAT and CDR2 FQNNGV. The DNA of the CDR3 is TGTGCCAGCAGCTTAGAATGGGGGCCCTACAATGAGCAGTTCTTC. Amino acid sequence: CASSLEWGPYNEQFF.

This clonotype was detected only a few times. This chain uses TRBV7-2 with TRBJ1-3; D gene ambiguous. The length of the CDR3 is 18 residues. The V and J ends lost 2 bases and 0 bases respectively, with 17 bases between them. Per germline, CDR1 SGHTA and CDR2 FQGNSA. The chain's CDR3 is CASSLFPPGFHSGNTIYF. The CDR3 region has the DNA TGTGCCAGCAGCTTATTTCCTCCGGGGTTCCACTCTGGAAACACCATATATTTT.

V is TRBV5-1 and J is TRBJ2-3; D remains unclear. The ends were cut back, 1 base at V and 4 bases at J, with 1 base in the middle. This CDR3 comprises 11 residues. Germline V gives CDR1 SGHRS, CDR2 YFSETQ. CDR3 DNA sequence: TGCGCCAGCAGCTTGTCAGATACGCAGTATTTT. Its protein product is CASSLSDTQYF.

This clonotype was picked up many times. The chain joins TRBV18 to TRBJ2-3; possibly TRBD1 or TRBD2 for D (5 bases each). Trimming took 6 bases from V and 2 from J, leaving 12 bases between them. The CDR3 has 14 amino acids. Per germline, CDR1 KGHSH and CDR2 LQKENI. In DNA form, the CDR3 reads TGTGCCAGCTCCTCGAACGGGGCCACAGATACGCAGTATTTT. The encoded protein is CASSSNGATDTQYF.

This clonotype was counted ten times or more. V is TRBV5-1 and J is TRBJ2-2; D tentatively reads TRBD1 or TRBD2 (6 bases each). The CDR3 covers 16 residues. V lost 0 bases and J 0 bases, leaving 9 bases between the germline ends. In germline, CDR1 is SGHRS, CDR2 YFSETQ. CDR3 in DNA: TGCGCCAGCAGCTTGGGCGGGACATCGAACACCGGGGAGCTGTTTTTT. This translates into CASSLGGTSNTGELFF.

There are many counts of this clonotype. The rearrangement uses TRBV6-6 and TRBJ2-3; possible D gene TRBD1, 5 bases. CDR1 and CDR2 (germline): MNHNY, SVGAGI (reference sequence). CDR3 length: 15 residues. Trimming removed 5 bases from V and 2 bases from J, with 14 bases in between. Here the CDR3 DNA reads TGTGCCAGCAGTCCTCGACAGATCATCACAGATACGCAGTATTTT. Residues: CASSPRQIITDTQYF.

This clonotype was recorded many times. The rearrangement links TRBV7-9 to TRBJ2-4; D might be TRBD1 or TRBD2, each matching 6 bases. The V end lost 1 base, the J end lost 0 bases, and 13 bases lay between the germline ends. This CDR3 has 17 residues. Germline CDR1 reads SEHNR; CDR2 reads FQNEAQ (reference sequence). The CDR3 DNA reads TGTGCCAGCAGCTTAGTATCGGGGGCGGGAGCCAAAAACATTCAGTACTTC. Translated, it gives CASSLVSGAGAKNIQYF.

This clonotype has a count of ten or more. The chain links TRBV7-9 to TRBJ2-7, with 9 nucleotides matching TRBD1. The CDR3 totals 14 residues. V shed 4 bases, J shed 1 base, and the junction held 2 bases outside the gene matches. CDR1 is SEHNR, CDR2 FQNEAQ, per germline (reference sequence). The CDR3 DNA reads TGTGCCAGCAGCTCCGGGACAGGGTCCTACGAGCAGTACTTC. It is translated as CASSSGTGSYEQYF.

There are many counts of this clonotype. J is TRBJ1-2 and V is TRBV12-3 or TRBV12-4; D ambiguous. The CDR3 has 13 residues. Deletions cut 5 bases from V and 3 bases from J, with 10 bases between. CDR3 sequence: CASSDYSHYGYTF. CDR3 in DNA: TGTGCCAGCAGTGACTACTCCCACTATGGCTACACCTTC.

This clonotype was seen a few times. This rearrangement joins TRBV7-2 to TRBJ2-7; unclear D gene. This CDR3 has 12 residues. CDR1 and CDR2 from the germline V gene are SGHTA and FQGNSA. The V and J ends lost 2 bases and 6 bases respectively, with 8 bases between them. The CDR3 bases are TGTGCCAGCAGCTTATATTCAGTCGAGCAGTACTTC. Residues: CASSLYSVEQYF.

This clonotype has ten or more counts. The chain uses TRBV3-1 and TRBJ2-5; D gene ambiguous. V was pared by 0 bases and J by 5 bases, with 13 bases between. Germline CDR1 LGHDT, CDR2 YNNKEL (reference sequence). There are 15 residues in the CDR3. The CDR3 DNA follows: TGTGCCAGCAGCCAAGATACCGAGGCCCCCGAGACCCAGTACTTC. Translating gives CASSQDTEAPETQYF.

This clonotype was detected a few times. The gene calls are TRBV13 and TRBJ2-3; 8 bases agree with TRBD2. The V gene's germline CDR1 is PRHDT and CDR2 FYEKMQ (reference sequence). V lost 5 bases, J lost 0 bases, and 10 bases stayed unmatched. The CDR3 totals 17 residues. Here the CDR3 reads CASSLMVGLGSTDTQYF. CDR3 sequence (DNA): TGTGCCAGCAGCCTAATGGTGGGACTAGGGAGCACAGATACGCAGTATTTT. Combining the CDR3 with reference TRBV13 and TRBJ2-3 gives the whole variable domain AAGVIQSPRHLIKEKRETATLKCYPIPRHDTVYWYQQGPGQDPQFLISFYEKMQSDKGSIPDRFSAQQFSDYHSELNMSSLELGDSALYFCASSLMVGLGSTDTQYFGPGTRLTVL.